These 19 T cell receptor beta chains were sequenced from one sample in a study of cytomegalovirus exposure and HLA in healthy donors. PCR was performed using 60 Vbeta and 13 Jbeta primers. This table comes from immunoSEQ multiplex PCR, and its TCRdb copy is limited to in-frame clones, with some not included. The data contain about 110,000 clones, 82% of them singletons. Sequencing was done on a sample of PBMCs. These receptors were collected from a woman younger than 35 in good health and CMV-seronegative.

The chain employs TRBV7-9 and TRBJ2-3; a possible D gene is TRBD2 (6 bases). The germline gives CDR1 SEHNR, CDR2 FQNEAQ (reference sequence). CDR3 length equals 14 residues. The V end lost 3 bases, the J end lost 1 base, and 8 bases lay between the germline ends. CDR3 sequence reads: CASSLGGRTDTQYF. For the CDR3, the DNA is TGTGCCAGCAGCTTGGGGGGTCGCACAGATACGCAGTATTTT. Full variable domain (outside the CDR3, taken from reference TRBV7-9 and TRBJ2-3): DTGVSQNPRHKITKRGQNVTFRCDPISEHNRLYWYRQTLGQGPEFLTYFQNEAQLEKSRLLSDRFSAERPKGSFSTLEIQRTEQGDSAMYLCASSLGGRTDTQYFGPGTRLTVL.

V and J are TRBV13 and TRBJ1-4; 10 bases are shared with TRBD1. The V and J ends lost 5 bases and 4 bases, in that order; junction bases with no gene match: 4. This CDR3 region has 15 residues. Germline CDR1 and CDR2: PRHDT and FYEKMQ (reference sequence). In DNA form, the CDR3 reads TGTGCCAGCAGCCTAAGGACAGGGGGTAATGAAAAACTGTTTTTT. Residues: CASSLRTGGNEKLFF.

The rearrangement links TRBV5-1 to TRBJ1-2; possible D gene TRBD1, 6 bases. V was trimmed by 3 bases and J by 0 bases, leaving 12 bases between them. Per germline, CDR1 SGHRS and CDR2 YFSETQ. CDR3 length: 15 amino acids. DNA for the CDR3: TGCGCCAGCAGCTCACAGGGTGGCACTAACTATGGCTACACCTTC. Protein sequence: CASSSQGGTNYGYTF. Complete variable domain (other parts from reference TRBV5-1 and TRBJ1-2): KAGVTQTPRYLIKTRGQQVTLSCSPISGHRSVSWYQQTPGQGLQFLFEYFSETQRNKGNFPGRFSGRQFSNSRSEMNVSTLELGDSALYLCASSSQGGTNYGYTFGSGTRLTVV.

V and J are TRBV14 and TRBJ1-6; D is unresolved. Trimming pared 1 base from V and 9 bases from J, leaving 10 bases between. There are 14 residues in the CDR3. Germline V gene data show CDR1 as SGHDN and CDR2 as FVKESK. The CDR3 DNA reads TGTGCCAGCAGCCAAGGTTGGGGAGGTTCACCCCTCCACTTT. Translation gives CASSQGWGGSPLHF.

The V and J genes are TRBV7-2 and TRBJ1-5; the D is unclear. The CDR3 is 16 residues long. Looked up from germline, CDR1 is SGHTA and CDR2 is FQGNSA. V was trimmed by 0 bases and J by 0 bases, leaving 9 bases between them. The CDR3 spells CASSLAARNSNQPQHF. The CDR3 region has the DNA TGTGCCAGCAGCTTAGCGGCCAGGAATAGCAATCAGCCCCAGCATTTT.

V is TRBV27 and J is TRBJ2-7; D not certain. The germline V and J ends were trimmed by 1 base and 0 bases, with 4 bases remaining between them. The CDR3 is 13 residues long. CDR1 MNHEY and CDR2 SMNVEV come from the germline V gene (reference sequence). CDR3 region: CASSLYSSYEQYV. The CDR3 DNA reads as TGTGCCAGCAGTTTATACAGCTCCTACGAGCAGTACGTC.

V gene TRBV4-2 combines with J gene TRBJ2-3, with D perhaps TRBD2 (6 bases). The CDR3 consists of 14 residues. V was cut by 1 base and J by 6 bases, with 11 bases left in between. The germline gives CDR1 LGHNA, CDR2 YNFKEQ. The CDR3 coding sequence is TGTGCCAGCAGCCAAGTGTTAGCGGCGGATACGCAGTATTTT. Protein sequence: CASSQVLAADTQYF.

The chain links TRBV18 to TRBJ1-2; perhaps TRBD1 as D (6 bases). Germline loops: CDR1 KGHSH, CDR2 LQKENI. V shed 3 bases and J shed 4 bases, with 15 bases lying between them. The CDR3 contains 15 residues. The CDR3 is CASSPSGEGSYGYTF. Here the CDR3 DNA reads TGTGCCAGCTCACCTTCAGGGGAAGGGAGCTATGGCTACACCTTC.

CDR3 region: CSVRGGLGGNTIYF. CDR3 bases: TGCAGCGTTCGGGGGGGTTTAGGAGGAAACACCATATATTTT. The chain joins TRBV29-1 to TRBJ1-3; perhaps TRBD1 as D (5 bases). The CDR3 has 14 amino acids. Germline CDR1 reads SQVTM; CDR2 reads ANQGSEA. Trimming shortened V by 5 bases and J by 4 bases, and 15 bases separated the two germline ends.

The chain is built from TRBV5-4 and TRBJ1-1; TRBD1 agrees at 9 bases. The J segment lost 11 bases and the V segment lost 4 bases, leaving 6 bases of the junction unmatched. Germline V gene lookup returns CDR1 SGHNT and CDR2 YYREEE (reference sequence). This CDR3 has 12 residues. This chain's CDR3 is CASSKRDRAAFF. For the CDR3, the DNA is TGTGCCAGCAGCAAACGGGACAGGGCGGCTTTCTTT.

This clone has just one count. The V gene is TRBV13, the J gene TRBJ1-1; D is ambiguous. CDR1 is PRHDT and CDR2 is FYEKMQ in the germline V gene (reference sequence). V was pared by 8 bases and J by 7 bases, with 11 bases between. This CDR3 is built from 11 residues. The CDR3 region is CASATQLEAFF. The CDR3 region has the DNA TGTGCCAGCGCGACACAGCTTGAAGCTTTCTTT.

This clone has only one observation. The V and J genes are TRBV5-1 and TRBJ2-2, with D perhaps matching TRBD1 (5 bases). The CDR3 contains 15 residues. Deletions cut 7 bases from V and 0 bases from J, with 13 bases between. The germline V gene has CDR1 SGHRS and CDR2 YFSETQ. The CDR3 DNA follows: TGCGCCAGCGTGTCTGGGGCCCCGAACACCGGGGAGCTGTTTTTT. This translates into CASVSGAPNTGELFF.

This clone was seen only a few times. This sequence joins TRBV28 and TRBJ1-3, with D perhaps matching TRBD1 (5 bases). The V and J ends lost 3 bases and 4 bases respectively, with 10 bases between them. CDR1 MDHEN and CDR2 SYDVKM come from the germline V gene. The CDR3 consists of 14 residues. CDR3 in amino acids: CASSLGLGGNTIYF. In nucleotides, the CDR3 is TGTGCCAGCAGTTTGGGGCTGGGAGGAAACACCATATATTTT.

The V call is TRBV23-1, the J call TRBJ2-2; 7 bases line up with TRBD1. TRBV23-1 is labeled an ORF, and its function is uncertain. The ends lost 6 bases at V and 5 bases at J; junction bases unmatched: 9. CDR3 length: 15 residues. CDR3 DNA sequence: TGCGCCAGCAGATACAGGGGAATGGGGACCGGGGAGCTGTTTTTT. This codes for CASRYRGMGTGELFF.

This chain uses TRBV5-1 with TRBJ2-1; D is uncertain. Germline CDR1 and CDR2: SGHRS and YFSETQ. The CDR3 has 15 residues. Trimming left V 0 bases short and J 0 bases short, with 7 bases between. CDR3 in amino acids: CASSLAGSSYNEQFF. As DNA, the CDR3 is TGCGCCAGCAGCTTGGCAGGTAGCTCCTACAATGAGCAGTTCTTC.

The chain couples TRBV19 to TRBJ1-5; 9 nucleotides line up with TRBD1. This CDR3 contains 20 residues. J was trimmed by 0 bases and V by 2 bases; bases with no gene match: 14. Per germline, CDR1 LNHDA and CDR2 SQIVND (reference sequence). DNA for the CDR3: TGTGCCAGTAGTATATCCGCCCCGGGACAGGGACGGGTTAGCAATCAGCCCCAGCATTTT. It codes for CASSISAPGQGRVSNQPQHF.

The CDR3 protein is CASSGHPGGGETQYF. The CDR3 DNA reads as TGTGCCAGCAGCGGTCATCCGGGAGGCGGGGAGACCCAGTACTTC. The chain recombines TRBV4-2 with TRBJ2-5; 7 bases map to TRBD2. Germline lookup yields CDR1 LGHNA and CDR2 YNFKEQ. Losses at the gene ends were 5 bases for V and 5 bases for J; bases not matched to a gene: 11. This CDR3 contains 15 residues.

CDR3 in amino acids: CASSLSRGGRAKNIQYF. CDR3 sequence (DNA): TGTGCCAGCAGCTTATCCCGGGGGGGTAGGGCCAAAAACATTCAGTACTTC. The V and J genes are TRBV7-8 and TRBJ2-4, with TRBD2 matching over 8 bases. Trimming took 2 bases from V and 1 from J; bases not matched to a gene: 7. This CDR3 has 17 amino acids. Germline CDR1 SGHVS, CDR2 FQNEAQ.

The chain employs TRBV28 and TRBJ2-7; no clear D gene. Looked up from germline, CDR1 is MDHEN and CDR2 is SYDVKM. The CDR3 extends over 14 amino acids. Trimming stripped 2 bases from V and 0 bases from J, with 8 bases between. CDR3 amino acids: CASSLPPYSYEQYF. The DNA for the CDR3 is TGTGCCAGCAGTTTACCCCCCTACTCCTACGAGCAGTACTTC.